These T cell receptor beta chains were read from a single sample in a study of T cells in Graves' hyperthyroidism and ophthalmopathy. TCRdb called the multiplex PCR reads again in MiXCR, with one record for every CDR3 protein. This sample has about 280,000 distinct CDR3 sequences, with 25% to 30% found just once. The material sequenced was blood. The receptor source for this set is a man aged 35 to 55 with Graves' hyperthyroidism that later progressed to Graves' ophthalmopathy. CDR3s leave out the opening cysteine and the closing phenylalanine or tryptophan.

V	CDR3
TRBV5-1	ASSSSSVTVYEQY
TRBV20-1	SAFGTSGRAAETQY
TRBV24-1	ATSDNAAGSYEQY
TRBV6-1	ASSERTGVIYEQY
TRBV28	ATGWETQY
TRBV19	ASSEGLAGGFQETQY
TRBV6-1	ASSSTSGTQY
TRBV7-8	ASSSRRLAGDEQY
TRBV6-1	ASSETGGTGGYT
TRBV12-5	ASGRTVNTEAF
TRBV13	ASSPPRAAPYGYT
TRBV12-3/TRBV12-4	ASSDRNYMGDTGELF
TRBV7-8	ASSLSRGLIDEQY
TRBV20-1	SARDHRASGESEQY
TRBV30	AYLEAGGLNIQY
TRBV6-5	ASSYGGDSHSNQPQH
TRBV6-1	ASSPQAGTVNTEAF
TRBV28	ASSSRAVGDYGYT
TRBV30	AWSVPPGQGTGELF
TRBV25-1	ASNSGHRKDEQY
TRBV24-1	ATSDWAFGFEEETQY
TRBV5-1	ASSFSGINMISDEQY
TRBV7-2	ASSLFFGSNTEAF
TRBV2	ASSPTGKWEQY
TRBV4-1	ASSQDGTGRETQY
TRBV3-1	ASSPVWGQLGAF
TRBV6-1	ASSELGHLTNTEAF
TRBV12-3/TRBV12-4	ASSLLAGGPSGELF
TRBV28	ASSLPGQGQTQY
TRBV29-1	SVGGEGSNTGELF
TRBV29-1	SVWRQGFGYT
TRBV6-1	ASLGGGGGYT
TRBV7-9	ASSLVGGRSYEQY